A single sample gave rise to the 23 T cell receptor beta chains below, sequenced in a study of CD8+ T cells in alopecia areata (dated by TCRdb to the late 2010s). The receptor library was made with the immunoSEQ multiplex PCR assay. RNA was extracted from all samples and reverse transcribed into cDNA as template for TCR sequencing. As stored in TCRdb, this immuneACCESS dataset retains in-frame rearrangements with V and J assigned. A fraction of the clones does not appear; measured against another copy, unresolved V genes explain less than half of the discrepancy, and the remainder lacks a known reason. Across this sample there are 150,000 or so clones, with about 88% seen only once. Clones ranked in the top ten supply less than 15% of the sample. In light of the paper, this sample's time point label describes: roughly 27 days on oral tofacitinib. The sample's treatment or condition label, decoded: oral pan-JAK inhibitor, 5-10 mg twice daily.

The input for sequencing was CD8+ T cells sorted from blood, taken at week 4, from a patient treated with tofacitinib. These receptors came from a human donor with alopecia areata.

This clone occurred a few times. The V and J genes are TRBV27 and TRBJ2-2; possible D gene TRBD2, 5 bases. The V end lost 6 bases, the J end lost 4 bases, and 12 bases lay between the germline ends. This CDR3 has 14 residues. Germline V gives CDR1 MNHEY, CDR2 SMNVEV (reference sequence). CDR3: CASSPGRSTGELFF. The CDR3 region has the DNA TGTGCCAGCAGCCCGGGAAGGTCCACCGGGGAGCTGTTTTTT.

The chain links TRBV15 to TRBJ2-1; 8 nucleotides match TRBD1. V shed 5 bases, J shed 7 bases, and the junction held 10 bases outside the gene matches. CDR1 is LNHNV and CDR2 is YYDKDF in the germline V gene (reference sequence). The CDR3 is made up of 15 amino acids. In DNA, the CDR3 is TGTGCCACCAGCTCCGGACAGGGAGCAGGGAATGAGCAGTTCTTC. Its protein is CATSSGQGAGNEQFF.

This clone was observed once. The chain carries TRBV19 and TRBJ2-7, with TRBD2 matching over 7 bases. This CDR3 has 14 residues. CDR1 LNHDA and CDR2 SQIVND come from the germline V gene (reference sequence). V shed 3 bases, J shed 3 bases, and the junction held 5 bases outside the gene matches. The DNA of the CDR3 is TGTGCCAGTAGTATTGGTGGGGACTACTACGAGCAGTACTTC. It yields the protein CASSIGGDYYEQYF.

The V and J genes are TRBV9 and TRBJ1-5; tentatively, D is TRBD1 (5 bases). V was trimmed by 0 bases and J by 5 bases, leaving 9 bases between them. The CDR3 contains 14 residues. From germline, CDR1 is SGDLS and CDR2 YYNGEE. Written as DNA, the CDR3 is TGTGCCAGCAGCGTAGGCCAGGGCTATCAGCCCCAGCATTTT. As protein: CASSVGQGYQPQHF.

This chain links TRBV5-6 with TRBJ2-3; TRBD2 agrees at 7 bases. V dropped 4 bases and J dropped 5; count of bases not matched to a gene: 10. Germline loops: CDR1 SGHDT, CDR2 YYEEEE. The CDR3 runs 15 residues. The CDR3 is CASSPAGTIGDTQYF. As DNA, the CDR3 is TGTGCCAGCAGCCCGGCGGGGACTATCGGAGATACGCAGTATTTT.

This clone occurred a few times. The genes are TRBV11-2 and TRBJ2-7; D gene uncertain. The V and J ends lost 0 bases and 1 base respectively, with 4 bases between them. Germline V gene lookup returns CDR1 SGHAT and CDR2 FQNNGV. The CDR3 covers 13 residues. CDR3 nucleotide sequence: TGTGCCAGCAGCTTAGATTTATCCTACGAGCAGTACTTC. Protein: CASSLDLSYEQYF.

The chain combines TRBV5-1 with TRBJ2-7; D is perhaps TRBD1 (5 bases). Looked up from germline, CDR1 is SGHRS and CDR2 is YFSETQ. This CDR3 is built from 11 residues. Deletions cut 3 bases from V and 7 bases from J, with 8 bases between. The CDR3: CASSSRTEQYF. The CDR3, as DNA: TGCGCCAGCAGCTCGAGGACAGAGCAGTACTTC.

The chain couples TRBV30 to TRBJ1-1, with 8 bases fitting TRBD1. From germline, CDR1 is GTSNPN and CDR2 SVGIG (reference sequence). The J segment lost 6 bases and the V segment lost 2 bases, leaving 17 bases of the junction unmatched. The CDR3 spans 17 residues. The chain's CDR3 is CAWSLTPLGQVYSEAFF. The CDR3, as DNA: TGTGCCTGGAGTCTAACTCCTCTGGGACAGGTGTACTCTGAAGCTTTCTTT. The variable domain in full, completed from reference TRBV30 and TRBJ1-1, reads SQTIHQWPATLVQPVGSPLSLECTVEGTSNPNLYWYRQAAGRGLQLLFYSVGIGQISSEVPQNLSASRPQDRQFILSSKKLLLSDSGFYLCAWSLTPLGQVYSEAFFGQGTRLTVV.

DNA for the CDR3: TGCAGCGTTCAAGTATCTTACAATGAGCAGTTCTTC. It specifies CSVQVSYNEQFF. The rearrangement uses TRBV29-1 and TRBJ2-1; D ambiguous. Germline lookup yields CDR1 SQVTM and CDR2 ANQGSEA. V was shortened by 5 bases and J by 4 bases, with 9 bases between the two germline ends. The CDR3 sequence is 12 residues long.

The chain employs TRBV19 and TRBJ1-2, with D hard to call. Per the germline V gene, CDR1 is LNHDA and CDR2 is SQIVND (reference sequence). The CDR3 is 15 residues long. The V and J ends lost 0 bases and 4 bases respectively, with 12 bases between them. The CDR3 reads CASSIEAGVTYGYTF. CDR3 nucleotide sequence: TGTGCCAGTAGTATAGAGGCCGGGGTTACCTATGGCTACACCTTC.

The CDR3 bases are TGCAGCGTTGAAGATGGTGACAGCTACGAGCAGTACTTC. Translating it yields CSVEDGDSYEQYF. The V gene is TRBV29-1, the J gene TRBJ2-7; TRBD1 is a possible D gene (5 bases). Germline assignment: CDR1 SQVTM and CDR2 ANQGSEA. The CDR3 has 13 amino acids. The V end was cut by 0 bases, the J end by 3 bases, with 9 bases between.

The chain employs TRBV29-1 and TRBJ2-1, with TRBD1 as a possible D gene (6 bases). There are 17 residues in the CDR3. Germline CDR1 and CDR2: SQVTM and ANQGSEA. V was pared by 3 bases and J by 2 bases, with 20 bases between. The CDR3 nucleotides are TGCAGCGTTGATGGCGAGTTTAAGGGGGTACCCTACAATGAGCAGTTCTTC. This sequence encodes CSVDGEFKGVPYNEQFF.

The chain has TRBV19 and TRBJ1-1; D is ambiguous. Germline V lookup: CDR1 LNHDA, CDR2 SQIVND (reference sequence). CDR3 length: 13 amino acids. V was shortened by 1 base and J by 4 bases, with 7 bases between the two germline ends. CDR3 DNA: TGTGCCAGTAGTATAGTGTTTGCCACTGAAGCTTTCTTT. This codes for CASSIVFATEAFF.

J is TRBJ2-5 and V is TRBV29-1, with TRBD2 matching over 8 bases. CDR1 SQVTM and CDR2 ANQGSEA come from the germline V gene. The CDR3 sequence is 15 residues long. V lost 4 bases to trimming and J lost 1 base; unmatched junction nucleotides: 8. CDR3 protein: CSVGLAGYFQETQYF. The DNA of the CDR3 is TGCAGCGTTGGGCTAGCGGGCTATTTCCAAGAGACCCAGTACTTC.

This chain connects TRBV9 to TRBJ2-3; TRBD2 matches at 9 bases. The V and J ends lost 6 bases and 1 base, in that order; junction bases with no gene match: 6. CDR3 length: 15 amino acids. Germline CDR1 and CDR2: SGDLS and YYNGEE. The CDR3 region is CASTSSGSGTDTQYF. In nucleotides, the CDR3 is TGTGCCAGCACCAGTAGCGGGAGTGGCACAGATACGCAGTATTTT.

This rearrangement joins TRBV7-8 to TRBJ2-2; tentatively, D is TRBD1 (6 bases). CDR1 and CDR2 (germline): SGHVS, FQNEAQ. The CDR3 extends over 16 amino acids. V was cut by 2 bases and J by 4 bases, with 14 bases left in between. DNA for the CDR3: TGTGCCAGCAGCTTAACATACGGACAGACCACCGGGGAGCTGTTTTTT. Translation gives CASSLTYGQTTGELFF.

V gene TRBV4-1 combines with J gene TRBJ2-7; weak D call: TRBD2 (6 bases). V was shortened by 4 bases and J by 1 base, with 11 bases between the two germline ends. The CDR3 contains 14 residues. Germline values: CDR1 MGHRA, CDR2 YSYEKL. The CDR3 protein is CASSPAGHSYEQYF. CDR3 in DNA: TGCGCCAGCAGCCCAGCGGGTCATTCCTACGAGCAGTACTTC.

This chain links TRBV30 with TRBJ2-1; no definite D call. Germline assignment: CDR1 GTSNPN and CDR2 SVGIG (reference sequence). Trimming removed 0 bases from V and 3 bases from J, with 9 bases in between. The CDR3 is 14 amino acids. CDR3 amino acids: CAWSVRLDYNEQFF. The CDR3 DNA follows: TGTGCCTGGAGTGTAAGACTTGACTACAATGAGCAGTTCTTC.

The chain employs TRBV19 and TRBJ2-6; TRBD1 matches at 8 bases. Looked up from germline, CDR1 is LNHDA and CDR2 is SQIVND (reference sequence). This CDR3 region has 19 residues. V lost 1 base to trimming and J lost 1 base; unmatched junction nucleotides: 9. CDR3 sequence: CASSIVSDRAASGANVLTF. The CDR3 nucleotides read TGTGCCAGTAGTATAGTATCGGACAGGGCGGCATCTGGGGCCAACGTCCTGACTTTC.

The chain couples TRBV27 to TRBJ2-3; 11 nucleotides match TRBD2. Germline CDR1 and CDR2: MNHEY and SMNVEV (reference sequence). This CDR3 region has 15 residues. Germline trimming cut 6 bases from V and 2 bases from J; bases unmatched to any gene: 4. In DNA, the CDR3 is TGTGCCAGCAGCCGACTAGCGGGACCCACAGATACGCAGTATTTT. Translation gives CASSRLAGPTDTQYF.

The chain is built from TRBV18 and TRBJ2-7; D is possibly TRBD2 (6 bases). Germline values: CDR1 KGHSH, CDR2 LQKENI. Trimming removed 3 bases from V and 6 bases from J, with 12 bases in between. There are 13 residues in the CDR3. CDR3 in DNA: TGTGCCAGCTCACCGAACTTGGGGGGCGAGCAGTACTTC. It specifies CASSPNLGGEQYF.

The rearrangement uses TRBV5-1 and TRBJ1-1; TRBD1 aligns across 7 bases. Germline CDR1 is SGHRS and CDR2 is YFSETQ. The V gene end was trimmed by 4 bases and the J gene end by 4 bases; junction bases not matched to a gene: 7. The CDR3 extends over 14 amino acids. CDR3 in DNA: TGCGCCAGCAGCCCAGGGGACAGCCCCACTGAAGCTTTCTTT. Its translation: CASSPGDSPTEAFF.

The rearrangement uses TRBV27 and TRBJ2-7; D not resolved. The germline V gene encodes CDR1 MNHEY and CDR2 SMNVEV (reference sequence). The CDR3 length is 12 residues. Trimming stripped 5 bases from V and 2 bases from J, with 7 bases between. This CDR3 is CASSPNPYEQYF. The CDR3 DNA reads TGTGCCAGCAGTCCAAACCCCTACGAGCAGTACTTC.